A selection of T cell receptor beta chains follows, all from one sample in a study of identical twins. TCRdb re-called the 5' RACE reads through MiXCR, storing one row per CDR3 protein. The table includes 1.5 million to 2 million distinct CDR3 sequences, about 32% detected once. The sample comprised cord blood. The receptors here all came from a newborn girl in good health. Both conserved end residues are part of each CDR3. The D gene is left open where the match is weak. Rows give clone size only sometimes, using once, few, many, or a class for an expanded clone.

d_call cdr3_length j_call clone_size v_call cdr3_aa cdr3_nt
. 16 TRBJ1-5 . TRBV7-2 CASSSSGGGSNQPQHF TGTGCCAGCAGCTCCTCCGGAGGAGGGAGCAATCAGCCCCAGCATTTT
. 14 TRBJ1-2 . TRBV29-1 CSVEKTGTSYGYTF TGCAGCGTTGAAAAGACGGGGACCTCCTATGGCTACACCTTC
. 12 TRBJ2-1 . TRBV19 CASSIAENEQFF TGTGCCAGTAGTATAGCGGAAAATGAGCAGTTCTTC
. 11 TRBJ2-7 few TRBV7-9 CAIGGPYEQYF TGTGCCATTGGGGGGCCGTACGAGCAGTACTTC
TRBD1 14 TRBJ1-5 . TRBV20-1 CSAHTGGSNQPQHF TGCAGTGCTCACACAGGGGGTAGCAATCAGCCCCAGCATTTT
TRBD1 14 TRBJ1-2 . TRBV27 CASSSGTVLGGYTF TGTGCCAGCAGTTCCGGGACAGTCCTCGGGGGCTACACCTTC
. 13 TRBJ1-1 few TRBV20-1 CSATRGGNTEAFF TGCAGTGCTACCCGAGGAGGAAACACTGAAGCTTTCTTT
TRBD1 13 TRBJ2-7 many TRBV5-1 CASSPRQGYEQYF TGTGCCAGCAGCCCTCGACAGGGGTACGAGCAGTACTTC
. 13 TRBJ1-1 . TRBV3-1 CASSFALGYEAFF TGTGCCAGCAGCTTTGCCTTGGGGTATGAAGCTTTCTTT
TRBD1 15 TRBJ2-7 . TRBV12-3/TRBV12-4 CAGSLGDSLVYEQYF TGTGCCGGCAGTTTGGGGGACAGCCTAGTCTACGAGCAGTACTTC
TRBD1 14 TRBJ1-2 few TRBV30 CAWRVTGAGYGYTF TGTGCCTGGAGAGTGACAGGGGCCGGCTATGGCTACACCTTC
TRBD1 16 TRBJ1-1 . TRBV3-1 CASSPVFSRGDTEAFF TGTGCCAGCAGCCCGGTATTTTCCAGGGGGGATACTGAAGCTTTCTTT
TRBD2 20 TRBJ2-7 few TRBV7-2 CASSLVGLAGVFRSSYEQYF TGTGCCAGCAGCTTAGTCGGTCTAGCGGGAGTATTCCGAAGCTCCTACGAGCAGTACTTC
. 11 TRBJ2-1 many TRBV10-3 CAISPANEQFF TGTGCCATCAGCCCAGCGAATGAGCAGTTCTTC
. 10 TRBJ2-1 . TRBV20-1 CSAEKETQFF TGCAGTGCGGAAAAAGAGACCCAGTTCTTC
. 13 TRBJ1-3 . TRBV10-1 CASSKSSGNTIYF TGCGCCAGCAGCAAGTCCTCTGGAAACACCATATATTTT
TRBD2 12 TRBJ2-3 few TRBV20-1 CSGTSPTDTQYF TGCAGTGGGACTAGCCCCACAGATACGCAGTATTTT
. 13 TRBJ2-7 . TRBV20-1 CSASPGSAYDQYF TGCAGTGCTAGTCCGGGGAGCGCCTACGACCAGTACTTC
TRBD1 12 TRBJ1-2 . TRBV29-1 CSAEGTGRSSTF TGCAGCGCCGAGGGGACAGGGAGGTCCTCCACCTTC
. 13 TRBJ1-5 . TRBV7-9 CASSTAVNQPQHF TGTGCCAGCAGCACCGCGGTCAATCAGCCCCAGCATTTT
TRBD2 15 TRBJ2-1 . TRBV28 CASRGAGGLQETQFF TGTGCCAGCAGAGGAGCGGGAGGATTACAAGAGACCCAGTTCTTC
. 11 TRBJ1-2 . TRBV6-6 CASSSPNGYTF TGTGCCAGCAGTTCCCCCAATGGCTACACCTTC
TRBD1 16 TRBJ1-5 . TRBV27 CASSLTGQAFNQPQHF TGTGCCAGCAGTTTGACGGGACAGGCGTTCAATCAGCCCCAGCATTTT
. 15 TRBJ1-1 . TRBV7-9 CASSFPSIANTEAFF TGTGCCAGCAGCTTTCCCTCAATAGCGAACACTGAAGCTTTCTTT
. 14 TRBJ2-7 . TRBV29-1 CSVVTLAGYNEQYF TGCAGCGTTGTGACACTAGCAGGCTACAATGAGCAGTACTTC
. 15 TRBJ2-3 few TRBV7-2 CASSLQPMNTDTQYF TGTGCCAGCAGCTTACAACCAATGAACACAGATACGCAGTATTTT
TRBD2 14 TRBJ2-1 few TRBV2 CASYSGSLSNEQFF TGTGCCAGCTATAGCGGGAGTTTAAGCAATGAGCAGTTCTTC
TRBD1 16 TRBJ1-5 . TRBV6-4 CASSDLGTGGNQPQHF TGTGCCAGCAGTGACTTGGGGACAGGGGGCAATCAGCCCCAGCATTTT
. 19 TRBJ1-6 few TRBV15 CATSRGKQGKSSYNSPLHF TGTGCCACCAGCAGAGGAAAACAGGGAAAAAGCTCCTATAATTCACCCCTCCACTTT
. 15 TRBJ2-3 . TRBV20-1 CSARDHGTYTDTQYF TGCAGTGCTAGAGATCATGGGACTTACACAGATACGCAGTATTTT
. 12 TRBJ2-7 many TRBV29-1 CSVGRDSYEQYF TGCAGTGTGGGCAGGGACTCCTACGAGCAGTACTTC
. 14 TRBJ2-7 . TRBV28 CASKGRLLSYEQYF TGTGCCAGCAAGGGCAGACTCCTATCCTACGAGCAGTACTTC
. 17 TRBJ1-4 . TRBV27 CASSLGPRQTTNEKLFF TGTGCCAGCAGTTTAGGTCCCCGACAGACAACTAATGAAAAACTGTTTTTT
. 14 TRBJ2-7 many TRBV12-3/TRBV12-4 CASSFEGRPYEQYF TGTGCCAGCAGTTTCGAAGGGAGGCCCTACGAGCAGTACTTC
. 14 TRBJ2-4 once TRBV10-2 CGSSEALAKNIQYF TGCGGCAGCAGTGAGGCCCTAGCCAAAAACATTCAGTACTTC
TRBD1 15 TRBJ2-2 . TRBV5-1 CASSRRTGLAGELFF TGCGCCAGCAGCAGGAGGACAGGGTTAGCCGGGGAGCTGTTTTTT
. 15 TRBJ1-1 . TRBV20-1 CSATMTAPMNTEAFF TGCAGTGCTACTATGACAGCCCCCATGAACACTGAAGCTTTCTTT
. 13 TRBJ1-5 few TRBV6-1 CASSERDNQPQHF TGTGCCAGCAGTGAACGGGATAATCAGCCCCAGCATTTT
. 11 TRBJ2-4 . TRBV25-1 CASSRTNIQYF TGTGCCAGCAGTCGGACCAACATTCAGTACTTC
. 14 TRBJ2-3 . TRBV4-2 CASSQATDSDTQYF TGTGCCAGCAGCCAGGCTACTGACTCGGATACGCAGTATTTT
TRBD2 14 TRBJ2-7 . TRBV20-1 CSATTGTRLYEQYF TGCAGTGCGACTACCGGGACTAGACTCTACGAGCAGTACTTC
. 14 TRBJ2-2 . TRBV29-1 CSVGRAPNTGELFF TGCAGCGTTGGGAGGGCCCCGAACACCGGGGAGCTGTTTTTT
TRBD2 19 TRBJ2-1 few TRBV7-9 CASSLGALAIPSSYNEQFF TGTGCCAGCAGCTTAGGGGCACTAGCGATACCCAGCTCCTACAATGAGCAGTTCTTC
. 13 TRBJ1-6 few TRBV27 CASSPHPSQTLHF TGTGCCAGCAGTCCTCATCCTTCTCAGACCCTCCACTTT
. 17 TRBJ2-7 . TRBV7-2 CVSSEPILYQSSYEQYF TGTGTCAGCAGCGAACCAATCTTATACCAGAGCTCCTACGAGCAGTACTTC
. 16 TRBJ2-7 . TRBV7-2 CASSLELSGAAYEQYF TGTGCCAGCAGCTTAGAACTCTCGGGAGCGGCCTACGAGCAGTACTTC
TRBD2 14 TRBJ2-1 many TRBV5-1 CASSSTLAGNEQFF TGTGCCAGCAGTTCGACCCTAGCGGGCAATGAGCAGTTCTTC
TRBD2 14 TRBJ2-3 . TRBV29-1 CSVTSGSGTDTQYF TGCAGCGTTACTAGCGGGAGTGGCACAGATACGCAGTATTTT
TRBD2 16 TRBJ2-3 . TRBV24-1 CATSEWTSTRTDTQYF TGTGCCACCAGTGAGTGGACTAGCACTCGCACAGATACGCAGTATTTT
. 13 TRBJ2-3 few TRBV9 CASSAGFLDTQYF TGTGCCAGCAGCGCGGGGTTCCTGGATACGCAGTATTTT
. 13 TRBJ1-2 many TRBV25-1 CASRNPRGYGYTF TGTGCCAGCAGGAACCCCAGGGGCTATGGCTACACCTTC
TRBD2 15 TRBJ2-4 once TRBV20-1 CSAHTSGSSKNIQYF TGCAGTGCCCACACTAGCGGGAGTTCCAAAAACATTCAGTACTTC
TRBD1 14 TRBJ2-2 . TRBV12-5 CASGLGQGTGELFF TGTGCTAGTGGTTTGGGACAGGGAACCGGGGAGCTGTTTTTT
. 13 TRBJ2-5 . TRBV10-3 CAISTGVQETQYF TGTGCCATCAGTACAGGAGTTCAAGAGACCCAGTACTTC
TRBD1 15 TRBJ2-7 few TRBV12-3/TRBV12-4 CASSLQGFSYNEQYF TGTGCCAGCAGCCTACAGGGGTTCTCCTACAATGAGCAGTACTTC
. 13 TRBJ2-4 many TRBV12-3/TRBV12-4 CASLSQAKNIQYF TGTGCCAGCTTGAGCCAAGCCAAAAACATTCAGTACTTC